Below, 27 T cell receptor beta chains from the same sample are listed, as sequenced in a study of blood T cell repertoires in COVID-19. Clones were sequenced by immunoSEQ multiplex PCR, and TCRdb holds only the in-frame ones, with some missing. The sample shows about 170,000 clones, around 83% of them seen only once. Sequenced material: peripheral blood. These receptors were collected from a woman in her 70s who had recovered from COVID-19.

The gene calls are TRBV9 and TRBJ2-2; 8 nucleotides line up with TRBD1. Germline trimming cut 3 bases from V and 6 bases from J; bases unmatched to any gene: 7. This CDR3 is built from 15 residues. CDR1 and CDR2 from the germline V gene are SGDLS and YYNGEE. The CDR3, as DNA: TGTGCCAGCAGCGCGGACAGGGTATGGCCCGGGGAGCTGTTTTTT. Protein: CASSADRVWPGELFF.

V usage is TRBV7-3 and J usage is TRBJ2-2; no definite D call. Trimming took 5 bases from V and 0 from J, leaving 13 bases between them. There are 16 residues in the CDR3. Germline V CDR1 and CDR2: SGHTA, FQGTGA. CDR3 nucleotide sequence: TGTGCCAGCAGCCCTATTGGGCTACCGAACACCGGGGAGCTGTTTTTT. Amino acids: CASSPIGLPNTGELFF.

The genes are TRBV7-9 and TRBJ1-4, with D unresolved. Trimming cost V 5 bases and J 8 bases, with 6 bases left between them. This CDR3 comprises 11 residues. Per germline, CDR1 SEHNR and CDR2 FQNEAQ (reference sequence). CDR3 sequence: CASSPVEKLFF. The CDR3, as DNA: TGTGCCAGCAGCCCGGTGGAAAAACTGTTTTTT.

The rearrangement links TRBV7-8 to TRBJ2-7, with D maybe TRBD2 (5 bases). Germline CDR1 reads SGHVS; CDR2 reads FQNEAQ. The V and J ends lost 5 bases and 3 bases respectively, with 8 bases between them. The CDR3 spans 12 residues. The CDR3 DNA sequence: TGTGCCAGCAGCCCCGAGGGCTACGAGCAGTACTTC. Its translation: CASSPEGYEQYF.

The gene calls are TRBV28 and TRBJ2-7, with TRBD1 matching over 7 bases. The J segment lost 5 bases and the V segment lost 7 bases, leaving 5 bases of the junction unmatched. This CDR3 region has 12 residues. The germline CDR1 and CDR2 sequences are MDHEN and SYDVKM. The CDR3 sequence: CASKPGGNEQYF. The CDR3 DNA reads TGTGCCAGCAAACCAGGGGGTAACGAGCAGTACTTC. Using reference TRBV28 and TRBJ2-7 for the parts outside the CDR3, the full variable domain is DVKVTQSSRYLVKRTGEKVFLECVQDMDHENMFWYRQDPGLGLRLIYFSYDVKMKEKGDIPEGYSVSREKKERFSLILESASTNQTSMYLCASKPGGNEQYFGPGTRLTVT.

V gene TRBV9 combines with J gene TRBJ1-1; weak D call: TRBD1 (6 bases). Trimming pared 6 bases from V and 1 base from J, leaving 13 bases between. The CDR3 has 14 residues. Germline V CDR1 and CDR2: SGDLS, YYNGEE. CDR3 bases: TGTGCCAGCAAGAGCGGACAGCAGAACACTGAAGCTTTCTTT. Protein: CASKSGQQNTEAFF.

V is TRBV5-1 and J is TRBJ2-2; TRBD2 agrees at 9 bases. Germline loops: CDR1 SGHRS, CDR2 YFSETQ. This CDR3 contains 16 residues. The V segment lost 4 bases and the J segment 1 base; nucleotides outside the gene matches: 5. The CDR3, as DNA: TGCGCCAGCAGCCCCTATAGCGGGGGGAACACCGGGGAGCTGTTTTTT. Translating gives CASSPYSGGNTGELFF.

The rearrangement joins TRBV18 to TRBJ1-1; D is ambiguous. Trimming pared 5 bases from V and 3 bases from J, leaving 10 bases between. Germline values: CDR1 KGHSH, CDR2 LQKENI. The CDR3 totals 13 residues. CDR3 nucleotides: TGTGCCAGCTCATCCGGGCGGGACACTGAAGCTTTCTTT. Protein sequence: CASSSGRDTEAFF.

The chain links TRBV25-1 to TRBJ1-1; 11 bases align to TRBD1. The junction had 10 bases not matched to a gene; V was cut back by 5 bases and J by 5 bases. The V gene's germline CDR1 is MGHDK and CDR2 SYGVNS. The CDR3 has 16 amino acids. CDR3 coding DNA: TGTGCCAGCAGTCCGCGGACAGGGGGCATGTATACTGAAGCTTTCTTT. It codes for CASSPRTGGMYTEAFF.

The chain combines TRBV4-1 with TRBJ2-1, with 11 bases aligning to TRBD2. V was clipped by 4 bases and J by 10 bases; unmatched bases: 9. This CDR3 contains 15 residues. CDR1 and CDR2 (germline): MGHRA, YSYEKL. In DNA form, the CDR3 reads TGCGCCAGCAGCCCGGGACTAGCGGATCCCAGGGAGCAGTTCTTC. It codes for CASSPGLADPREQFF.

The genes are TRBV19 and TRBJ1-1; TRBD1 matches at 9 bases. In germline, CDR1 is LNHDA, CDR2 SQIVND (reference sequence). There are 16 residues in the CDR3. V gave up 5 bases and J gave up 4 bases; unmatched junction bases: 11. Here the CDR3 reads CASSLVPGQGTTEAFF. The CDR3 DNA is TGTGCCAGTAGTCTCGTCCCGGGACAGGGTACCACTGAAGCTTTCTTT.

V usage is TRBV10-3 and J usage is TRBJ2-2; 7 bases map to TRBD1. This CDR3 spans 15 amino acids. Germline CDR1 reads ENHRY; CDR2 reads SYGVKD. V shed 0 bases, J shed 5 bases, and the junction held 3 bases outside the gene matches. The CDR3 sequence: CAISESGRGTGELFF. The CDR3, as DNA: TGTGCCATCAGTGAGTCGGGCAGGGGGACCGGGGAGCTGTTTTTT.

CDR3 in DNA: TGTGCCAGCAGTCCCCTCTCAGGCGGGGGGGCCCCCCACAGGCAGTTCTTC. Its protein is CASSPLSGGGAPHRQFF. J is TRBJ2-1 and V is TRBV27; 9 bases line up with TRBD2. The V gene end was trimmed by 5 bases and the J gene end by 12 bases; junction bases not matched to a gene: 20. This CDR3 comprises 17 residues. The germline V gene encodes CDR1 MNHEY and CDR2 SMNVEV (reference sequence).

The CDR3 loop is CASSLIGGKWSGEQYF. Written as DNA, the CDR3 is TGTGCCAGCAGCCTAATAGGGGGAAAATGGTCGGGCGAGCAGTACTTC. This chain uses TRBV7-2 with TRBJ2-7; D possibly corresponds to TRBD1 (6 bases). Trimming took 5 bases from V and 6 from J, leaving 23 bases between them. The CDR3 is made up of 16 amino acids. Germline V gene sequence: CDR1 SGHTA, CDR2 FQGNSA.

The chain uses TRBV7-9 and TRBJ1-2; 11 bases agree with TRBD1. The trim removed 5 bases at V and 8 bases at J, leaving 10 bases unmatched. Germline-derived CDR1 and CDR2 are SEHNR and FQNEAQ (reference sequence). The CDR3 runs to 15 residues. CDR3 sequence reads: CASSLGGTGGFGYTF. CDR3 DNA: TGTGCCAGCAGCCTAGGAGGGACAGGGGGTTTCGGCTACACCTTC. Supplemented by reference TRBV7-9 and TRBJ1-2, the full variable domain reads DTGVSQNPRHKITKRGQNVTFRCDPISEHNRLYWYRQTLGQGPEFLTYFQNEAQLEKSRLLSDRFSAERPKGSFSTLEIQRTEQGDSAMYLCASSLGGTGGFGYTFGSGTRLTVV.

The chain uses TRBV7-2 and TRBJ2-6; D gene ambiguous. This CDR3 has 16 amino acids. CDR1 and CDR2 from the germline V gene are SGHTA and FQGNSA. With 1 base removed from V and 0 bases from J, the gap between germline ends came to 7 bases. The CDR3 spells CASSLGPGSGANVLTF. CDR3 bases: TGTGCCAGCAGCTTAGGGCCGGGCTCTGGGGCCAACGTCCTGACTTTC.

The J gene is TRBJ1-1, the V gene TRBV6-5; 9 bases fit TRBD1. The germline V gene has CDR1 MNHEY and CDR2 SVGAGI. The CDR3 is 16 residues long. Germline trimming cut 2 bases from V and 8 bases from J; bases unmatched to any gene: 12. DNA of the CDR3: TGTGCCAGCAGTTACCCGCCGGGACAGGGTCCGTCCGAAGCTTTCTTT. Protein sequence: CASSYPPGQGPSEAFF.

This clone was observed a few times. Other nucleotide sequences from this sample produce the same CDR3. This chain connects TRBV7-2 to TRBJ1-1, with D hard to call. The length of the CDR3 is 14 residues. CDR1 and CDR2 from the germline V gene are SGHTA and FQGNSA. V shed 5 bases and J shed 1 base, with 11 bases lying between them. This chain's CDR3 is CASSPAAANTEAFF. CDR3 nucleotides: TGTGCCAGCAGCCCCGCGGCCGCGAACACTGAAGCTTTCTTT.

The CDR3 loop is CASSTDRGGTNEKLFF. The CDR3 region has the DNA TGCGCCAGCAGCACCGACAGGGGCGGAACTAATGAAAAACTGTTTTTT. J is TRBJ1-4 and V is TRBV5-1; 8 bases are a match to TRBD1. The J segment lost 1 base and the V segment lost 4 bases, leaving 6 bases of the junction unmatched. CDR3 size: 16 residues. Germline-derived CDR1 and CDR2 are SGHRS and YFSETQ.

The chain combines TRBV19 with TRBJ1-4, with D perhaps matching TRBD1 (6 bases). CDR1 is LNHDA and CDR2 is SQIVND in the germline V gene (reference sequence). The germline V and J ends were trimmed by 6 bases and 4 bases, with 15 bases remaining between them. The CDR3 runs 15 residues. The CDR3 loop is CASRETGVSNEKLFF. The CDR3 bases are TGTGCCAGTAGAGAGACAGGAGTTAGTAATGAAAAACTGTTTTTT.

V usage is TRBV18 and J usage is TRBJ2-2; D is unresolved. Germline CDR1 and CDR2: KGHSH and LQKENI. With 3 bases removed from V and 1 base from J, the gap between germline ends came to 9 bases. This CDR3 is built from 15 residues. The CDR3 DNA reads TGTGCCAGCTCACCGGGCAGCAAGAACACCGGGGAGCTGTTTTTT. This sequence encodes CASSPGSKNTGELFF.

V gene TRBV5-1 combines with J gene TRBJ1-3, with a weak D call TRBD1 (5 bases). This CDR3 spans 16 amino acids. The germline gives CDR1 SGHRS, CDR2 YFSETQ. Trimming stripped 4 bases from V and 0 bases from J, with 14 bases between. In DNA, the CDR3 is TGCGCCAGCAGCCCCACGACAGAACTCTCTGGAAACACCATATATTTT. It yields the protein CASSPTTELSGNTIYF.

This clone appeared once. V and J are TRBV7-8 and TRBJ1-2; a weak D match, TRBD1 (5 bases). The CDR3 consists of 13 residues. Germline lookup yields CDR1 SGHVS and CDR2 FQNEAQ. With 1 base removed from V and 7 bases from J, the gap between germline ends came to 10 bases. This CDR3 reads CASSLGLQGGYTF. CDR3 DNA sequence: TGTGCCAGCAGCTTAGGCCTTCAGGGTGGCTACACCTTC.

The chain couples TRBV6-1 to TRBJ2-1; no firm D call. The CDR3 covers 14 residues. The germline CDR1 and CDR2 sequences are MNHNS and SASEGT. Trimming took 0 bases from V and 8 from J, leaving 11 bases between them. In DNA, the CDR3 is TGTGCCAGCAGTGAAGCTTGGCGGTGGGATGAGCAGTTCTTC. Translated: CASSEAWRWDEQFF.

The chain combines TRBV6-4 with TRBJ2-3; 7 positions agree with TRBD2. V was pared by 4 bases and J by 5 bases, with 3 bases of the junction left unmatched. The CDR3 runs to 13 residues. Germline assignment: CDR1 MRHNA and CDR2 SNTAGT. The CDR3: CASSGRGGDTQYF. The CDR3 DNA reads as TGTGCCAGCAGTGGTCGCGGGGGAGATACGCAGTATTTT.

This clone was recorded a few times. The chain combines TRBV2 with TRBJ2-1, with 12 bases identical to TRBD2. CDR3 length: 15 residues. The germline CDR1 and CDR2 sequences are SNHLY and FYNNEI. With 4 bases clipped from V and 3 bases from J, the junction kept 1 base outside the gene matches. The CDR3 here is CASSGLAGDYNEQFF. CDR3 bases: TGTGCCAGCAGTGGACTAGCGGGAGACTACAATGAGCAGTTCTTC.

The chain recombines TRBV5-5 with TRBJ1-2; the match to TRBD1 covers 7 bases. Germline V gene lookup returns CDR1 SGHKS and CDR2 YYEKEE (reference sequence). With 4 bases clipped from V and 2 bases from J, the junction kept 11 bases outside the gene matches. This CDR3 spans 16 amino acids. The CDR3: CASSRRTGDTNYGYTF. CDR3 sequence (DNA): TGTGCCAGCAGCCGCCGGACAGGAGACACAAACTATGGCTACACCTTC.